One and the same sample provided the 2 T cell receptor beta chains below, sequenced in a study of blood T cell repertoires in COVID-19. Data came from immunoSEQ multiplex PCR; TCRdb stores just in-frame clones and leaves some out. This table holds about 220,000 clones, 70% to 90% found once. Sequencing was performed on PBMCs or T cells enriched from blood (not recorded which). The receptors here all came from a woman in her forties or fifties with acute COVID-19.

This CDR3 is CATSDTLSGANTGELFF. The CDR3 DNA sequence: TGTGCCACCAGTGATACCCTTAGCGGGGCGAACACCGGGGAGCTGTTTTTT. The gene calls are TRBV24-1 and TRBJ2-2; 8 bases fit TRBD2. The V gene's germline CDR1 is KGHDR and CDR2 SFDVKD. The CDR3 covers 17 residues. With 3 bases clipped from V and 0 bases from J, the junction kept 5 bases outside the gene matches.

V is TRBV18 and J is TRBJ2-7; 11 nucleotides match TRBD2. The CDR3 has 15 residues. The V gene end was trimmed by 3 bases and the J gene end by 7 bases; junction bases not matched to a gene: 8. CDR1 and CDR2 from the germline V gene are KGHSH and LQKENI. CDR3 sequence reads: CASSPIAGGPREQYF. DNA of the CDR3: TGTGCCAGCTCACCCATAGCGGGAGGGCCAAGGGAGCAGTACTTC.